Listed below are T cell receptor beta chains from one sample, sequenced in a study of control samples from healthy donors and cancer patients. Sequenced by immunoSEQ multiplex PCR; TCRdb stores in-frame clones only, minus some. The sample consists of 150,000 to 200,000 clones, about 90% of them appearing once. Specimen: blood. Receptors originate from a woman in her 30s in good health. The CDR3 runs from the conserved cysteine through the conserved F or W. A D gene is named only where the DNA matches it firmly. Clone size is shown for a subset of rows, as once, few, many or a class of expanded clone.

abundance	d_gene	v_gene	j_gene	CDR3nt	CDR3aa
.	.	TRBV21-1	TRBJ1-5	TGTGCCAGCAGCGGAGGACATCCCCCCGATCAGCCCCAGCATTTT	CASSGGHPPDQPQHF
.	.	TRBV11-2	TRBJ1-1	TGTGCCAGCAGCTTAGGACAGCGTTGGAACACTGAAGCTTTCTTT	CASSLGQRWNTEAFF
.	.	TRBV13	TRBJ1-3	TGTGCCATCCCGGGTGGGGGAAACACCATATATTTT	CAIPGGGNTIYF
once	TRBD1	TRBV7-8	TRBJ1-4	TGTGCCAGCAGTCGAAGTTCAGGGGGCGAACTGTTTTTT	CASSRSSGGELFF
.	.	TRBV7-3	TRBJ2-2	TGTGCCAGCAGCTCCGGGGGTACCGGGGAGCTGTTTTTT	CASSSGGTGELFF
.	.	TRBV4-2	TRBJ1-1	TGTGCCAGCAGCCAAGATCGGGGGTACGGGGTGAGTACTGAAGCTTTCTTT	CASSQDRGYGVSTEAFF
.	.	TRBV3-1/TRBV3-2	TRBJ1-5	TGTGCCAGCAGCCAAGAAACGGGGGGCAATCAGCCCCAGCATTTT	CASSQETGGNQPQHF
.	.	TRBV24-1	TRBJ2-7	TGTGCCACCAGTGATTCCGGGACCCACTACTCCTACGAGCAGTACTTC	CATSDSGTHYSYEQYF
.	.	TRBV19	TRBJ1-2	TGTGCCAGTAGCGTTACAGGGTTAGGAAGTGATGGCTACACCTTC	CASSVTGLGSDGYTF
few	.	TRBV7-2	TRBJ2-3	TGTGCCAGCAGCTTGTTTCGGGGAACAGATACGCAGTATTTT	CASSLFRGTDTQYF
.	.	TRBV7-9	TRBJ1-4	TGTGCCAGTTCTTCAGAGGGGGGGACAACTAATGAAAAACTGTTTTTT	CASSSEGGTTNEKLFF
.	.	TRBV28	TRBJ2-3	TGTGCCAGCAGTCGGTGGGCAGAAGGAAATACGCAGTATTTT	CASSRWAEGNTQYF
few	.	TRBV6-5	TRBJ1-3	TGTGCCAGCAGGTCCACAGGGATGGGAAACACCATATATTTT	CASRSTGMGNTIYF
.	.	TRBV4-1	TRBJ1-5	TGCGCCAGCAGCGAAAGGTCGGCAGCGGAGCCCCAGCATTTT	CASSERSAAEPQHF
.	.	TRBV12-5	TRBJ2-2	TGTGCTAGTGGTTTACGGGGAGACACCGGGGAGCTGTTTTTT	CASGLRGDTGELFF
.	.	TRBV7-9	TRBJ1-2	TGTGCCAGCAGCCCGTCAGGGGCTACAACTAACTATGGCTACACCTTC	CASSPSGATTNYGYTF
.	TRBD2	TRBV4-2	TRBJ2-1	TGTGCCAGCAGCCCACAGACTAGCGGCTCTTACAATGAGCAGTTCTTC	CASSPQTSGSYNEQFF
.	.	TRBV14	TRBJ2-7	TGTGCCAGCAGCCAAGATGCAGGGGGGGGCACCTACGAGCAGTACTTC	CASSQDAGGGTYEQYF
.	.	TRBV3-1/TRBV3-2	TRBJ1-2	TGTGCCAGCAGCCAAGGAGGGCAAGACCTGGGAGGCTACACCTTC	CASSQGGQDLGGYTF
.	.	TRBV11-2	TRBJ1-1	TGTGCCAGCAGCACAATACGCAGGGGGAACACTGAAGCTTTCTTT	CASSTIRRGNTEAFF
.	.	TRBV2	TRBJ1-6	TGTGCCAGCATCGTCGACTTTATGGGTGGGGACTCACCCCTCCACTTT	CASIVDFMGGDSPLHF
.	.	TRBV11-1	TRBJ2-7	TGTGCCAGCAGCTCCGAAGCCTACTACGAGCAGTACTTC	CASSSEAYYEQYF